This record concerns one T cell receptor beta chain sequence. What it binds is unknown. The data belong to a study of blood T cells in healthy people across ages. About the study: Capture via template switching afforded approximately one barcoded beta molecule per two T cells.

V gave up 1 base and J gave up 7 bases; unmatched junction bases: 10. The germline CDR1 and CDR2 sequences are DFQATT and SNEGSKA (reference sequence). The CDR3 totals 15 residues. The study's findings and limits: Naive and antigen-experienced cells could not be conclusively compared, given unsorted PBMCs.

Together with a sample-barcoded 5' primer, a J-beta primer mix was included in a second PCR lasting roughly 6 to 12 cycles. CDR3-containing paired-end reads numbering at least 3 million came from each sample. TCRdb redid the calling of the 5' RACE reads with MiXCR, one entry per CDR3 protein. The repertoire holds around 1,600,000 distinct CDR3 sequences, with less than 45% as singletons. The V call is TRBV20-1, the J call TRBJ2-1; 7 nucleotides align to TRBD2. This sequence originates from a woman aged 18-30 years in good health. Sequenced material: blood. CDR3 sequence: CSARGRRAGINEQFF. The CDR3 DNA sequence: TGCAGTGCTAGAGGTAGACGAGCGGGAATAAATGAGCAGTTCTTC.